The sample holds a few counts of the clone carrying this TCR beta chain. Its antigen is undetermined. The sample originates from a study of T cells in localized non-small cell lung cancer. Study-level points and caveats: Greater T cell density in blood accompanied longer overall survival. The highest T cell clonality was in uninvolved adjacent lung, above tumor.

The method was immunoSEQ multiplex PCR; TCRdb's version includes in-frame clones alone and lacks a portion of them. The data contain roughly 14,000 clones, 80% to 90% of them seen just once; the ten biggest clones take up under 35%. Trimming pared 0 bases from V and 3 bases from J, leaving 7 bases between. Germline-derived CDR1 and CDR2 are SGHDT and YYEEEE. The CDR3 extends over 13 amino acids. This clonotype originated in a male donor aged 60 or over with stage II lung adenocarcinoma. The sample here was peripheral blood mononuclear cells, taken before any cancer treatment. This chain uses TRBV5-6 with TRBJ2-7, with unresolved D. CDR3 nucleotides: TGTGCCAGCAGCTTGGGCAGCCTCTACGAGCAGTACTTC. It yields the protein CASSLGSLYEQYF.